Listed below are T cell receptor beta chains from one sample, sequenced in a study of blood T cell repertoires in COVID-19. Sequencing used immunoSEQ multiplex PCR; TCRdb keeps in-frame clones, though not all of them. The sample yields approximately 200,000 clones, roughly four fifths seen once. The material sequenced was peripheral blood. The receptor source for this set is a woman aged 25 to 39 who had recovered from COVID-19. Both conserved end residues are part of each CDR3. D genes are given only for firm matches. Expanded clones are given a class, and other clones once, few, many or no size at all.

.	TRBV7-9	16	TRBJ2-1	.	CASSLNEGASYNEQFF	TGTGCCAGCAGCTTAAATGAGGGAGCGAGCTACAATGAGCAGTTCTTC
.	TRBV19	13	TRBJ1-5	.	CASSYGFNQPQHF	TGTGCCAGTAGTTACGGGTTTAATCAGCCCCAGCATTTT
TRBD2	TRBV7-3	13	TRBJ2-7	.	CASSLAGVGEQYF	TGTGCCAGCAGCTTAGCGGGAGTCGGCGAGCAGTACTTC
.	TRBV14	16	TRBJ1-4	.	CASSQDYNRINEKLFF	TGTGCCAGCAGCCAAGATTATAACAGAATAAATGAAAAACTGTTTTTT
TRBD2	TRBV11-3	15	TRBJ2-3	.	CASSLGSGRADTQYF	TGTGCCAGCAGCTTAGGTAGCGGGAGAGCAGATACGCAGTATTTT
.	TRBV6-4	14	TRBJ2-7	.	CASSPDRSSYEQYF	TGTGCCAGCAGTCCGGACAGAAGCTCCTACGAGCAGTACTTC
.	TRBV24-1	13	TRBJ2-2	.	CAAGQTNTGELFF	TGTGCCGCGGGACAGACGAACACCGGGGAGCTGTTTTTT
.	TRBV21-1	23	TRBJ2-5	.	CASSKEFLCRCGVLDRVGWTQYF	TGTGCCAGCAGCAAAGAATTCTTGTGTAGATGTGGGGTCTTAGACAGGGTGGGATGGACCCAGTACTTC
TRBD1	TRBV7-2	18	TRBJ2-3	.	CASSLAVFPGQLTDTQYF	TGTGCCAGCAGCTTGGCTGTCTTCCCGGGACAGCTCACAGATACGCAGTATTTT
.	TRBV7-9	15	TRBJ1-2	.	CASSLARGGRYGYTF	TGTGCCAGCAGCTTAGCGCGGGGGGGACGGTATGGCTACACCTTC
.	TRBV5-1	13	TRBJ1-2	.	CASSLAASDGYTF	TGCGCCAGCAGCTTGGCTGCATCGGATGGCTACACCTTC
.	TRBV11-2	13	TRBJ2-7	.	CASSFSPGYEQYF	TGTGCCAGCAGCTTTTCACCGGGCTACGAGCAGTACTTC
TRBD1	TRBV29-1	15	TRBJ2-1	.	CSAMGGTGYDNEQFF	TGCAGCGCCATGGGGGGGACAGGGTATGACAATGAGCAGTTCTTC
TRBD2	TRBV30	16	TRBJ2-1	.	CASRGSGRDSYNEQFF	TGTGCCTCTAGAGGGAGCGGGAGGGATTCCTACAATGAGCAGTTCTTC
TRBD1	TRBV9	17	TRBJ2-3	.	CASSVEGRGTRTDTQYF	TGTGCCAGCAGCGTAGAGGGCAGGGGGACCCGCACAGATACGCAGTATTTT
TRBD1	TRBV7-3	16	TRBJ2-3	.	CASSLTGRRATDTQYF	TGTGCCAGCAGCCTGACAGGGAGAAGGGCAACAGATACGCAGTATTTT
TRBD2	TRBV6-5	12	TRBJ2-5	.	CASSWWGGTQYF	TGTGCCAGCAGTTGGTGGGGGGGGACCCAGTACTTC
.	TRBV11-2	13	TRBJ2-3	.	CASSFRGADTQYF	TGTGCCAGCAGCTTTAGAGGTGCAGATACGCAGTATTTT
TRBD1	TRBV2	13	TRBJ2-2	.	CASSLQGIGELFF	TGTGCCAGCAGCCTACAGGGGATCGGGGAGCTGTTTTTT
.	TRBV30	16	TRBJ1-5	.	CAWSVQGGLSNQPQHF	TGTGCCTGGAGTGTACAGGGTGGGTTGAGCAATCAGCCCCAGCATTTT
TRBD1	TRBV29-1	12	TRBJ1-2	.	CSGGQGERGYTF	TGCAGCGGGGGACAGGGGGAGAGAGGCTACACCTTC
TRBD1	TRBV4-1	16	TRBJ1-5	.	CASSQETQQGNQPQHF	TGCGCCAGCAGCCAAGAAACCCAACAGGGGAATCAGCCCCAGCATTTT
TRBD1	TRBV27	15	TRBJ1-4	.	CASSTQTGPHEKLFF	TGTGCCAGCAGTACCCAGACAGGGCCACATGAAAAACTGTTTTTT
TRBD1	TRBV10-1	15	TRBJ2-5	.	CASSQGQGARETQYF	TGCGCCAGCAGTCAAGGACAGGGGGCGAGAGAGACCCAGTACTTC
.	TRBV18	15	TRBJ2-7	few	CASSPRSSGLYEQYF	TGTGCCAGCTCACCACGGAGTTCAGGGCTCTACGAGCAGTACTTC
.	TRBV28	11	TRBJ2-1	.	CASGFYNEQFF	TGTGCCAGTGGCTTCTACAATGAGCAGTTCTTC